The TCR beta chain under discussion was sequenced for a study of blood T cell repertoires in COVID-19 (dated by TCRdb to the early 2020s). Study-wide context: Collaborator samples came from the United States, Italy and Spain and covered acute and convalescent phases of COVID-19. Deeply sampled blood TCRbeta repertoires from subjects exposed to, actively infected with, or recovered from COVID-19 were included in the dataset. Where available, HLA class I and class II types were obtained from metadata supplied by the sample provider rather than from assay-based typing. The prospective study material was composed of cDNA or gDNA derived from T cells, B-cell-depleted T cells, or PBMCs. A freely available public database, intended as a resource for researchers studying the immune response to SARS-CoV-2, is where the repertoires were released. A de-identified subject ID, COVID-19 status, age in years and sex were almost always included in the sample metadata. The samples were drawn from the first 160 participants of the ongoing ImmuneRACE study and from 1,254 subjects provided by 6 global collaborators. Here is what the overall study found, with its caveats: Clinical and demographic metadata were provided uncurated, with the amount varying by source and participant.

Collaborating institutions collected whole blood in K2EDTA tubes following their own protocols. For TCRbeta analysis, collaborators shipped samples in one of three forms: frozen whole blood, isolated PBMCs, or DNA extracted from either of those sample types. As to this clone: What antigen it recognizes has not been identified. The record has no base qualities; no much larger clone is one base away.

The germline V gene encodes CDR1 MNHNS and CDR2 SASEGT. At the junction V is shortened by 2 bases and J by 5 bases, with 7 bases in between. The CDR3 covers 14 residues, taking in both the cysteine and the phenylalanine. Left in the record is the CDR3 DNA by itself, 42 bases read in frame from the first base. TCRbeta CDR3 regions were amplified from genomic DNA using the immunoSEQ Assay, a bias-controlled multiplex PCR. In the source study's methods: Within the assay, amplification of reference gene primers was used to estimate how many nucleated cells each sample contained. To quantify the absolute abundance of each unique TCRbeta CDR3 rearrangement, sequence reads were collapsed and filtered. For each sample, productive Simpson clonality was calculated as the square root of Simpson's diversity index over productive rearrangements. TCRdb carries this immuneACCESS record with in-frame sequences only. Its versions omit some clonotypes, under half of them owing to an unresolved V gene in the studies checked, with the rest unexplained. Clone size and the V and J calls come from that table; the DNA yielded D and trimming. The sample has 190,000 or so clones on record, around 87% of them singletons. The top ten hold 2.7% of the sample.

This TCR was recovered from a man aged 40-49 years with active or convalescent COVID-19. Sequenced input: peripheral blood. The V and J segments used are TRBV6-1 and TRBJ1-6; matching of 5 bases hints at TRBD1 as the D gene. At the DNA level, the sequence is TGTGCCAGCAGTGAATGGACAAATAATTCACCCCTCCACTTT. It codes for CASSEWTNNSPLHF.